The 26 T cell receptor beta chains below come from one sample, sequenced in a study of blood T cell repertoires in COVID-19 (dated by TCRdb to the early 2020s). Library prep was done by the immunoSEQ multiplex PCR assay. Held by TCRdb, this immuneACCESS table contains in-frame sequences only and omits some clones. Under half of the omission traces to an unresolved V gene where checked; the cause of the rest is unknown. This sample gives just over 300,000 clones in total; nearly 90% of them show up just once. The ten largest account for around 4.4% of the sample. What was sequenced was PBMCs or T cells enriched from blood (not recorded which). Receptor source: a woman aged 18 to 35 with acute COVID-19.

This rearrangement joins TRBV28 to TRBJ2-1; 12 positions agree with TRBD2. CDR1 is MDHEN and CDR2 is SYDVKM in the germline V gene. The V and J ends lost 6 bases and 13 bases, in that order; junction bases with no gene match: 13. The CDR3 has 15 amino acids. The CDR3 sequence: CASSTWTSGKGGQFF. Here the CDR3 DNA reads TGTGCCAGCAGCACGTGGACTAGCGGGAAGGGGGGTCAGTTCTTC.

This chain joins TRBV7-9 and TRBJ1-2, with D possibly TRBD1 on 6 matching bases. Germline assignment: CDR1 SEHNR and CDR2 FQNEAQ (reference sequence). The CDR3 sequence is 14 residues long. Trimming removed 0 bases at V and 5 bases at J, with 10 bases between. CDR3 loop: CASSLAGGSYGYTF. CDR3 DNA: TGTGCCAGCAGCTTAGCAGGGGGATCTTATGGCTACACCTTC.

The CDR3 coding sequence is TGTGCCATCAGGGACAGGGTTTACGAGCAGTACTTC. Its translation: CAIRDRVYEQYF. This chain connects TRBV10-3 to TRBJ2-7; 8 nucleotides align to TRBD1. This CDR3 has 12 residues. The germline gives CDR1 ENHRY, CDR2 SYGVKD. The ends lost 6 bases at V and 4 bases at J; junction bases unmatched: 2.

CDR3 amino acids: CATSGQGRGDYNEQFF. DNA for the CDR3: TGTGCCACCTCGGGACAGGGACGAGGGGACTACAATGAGCAGTTCTTC. The chain recombines TRBV28 with TRBJ2-1; 9 nucleotides line up with TRBD1. The CDR3 contains 16 residues. V lost 10 bases to trimming and J lost 3 bases; unmatched junction nucleotides: 13. Germline V CDR1 and CDR2: MDHEN, SYDVKM.

The chain joins TRBV7-9 to TRBJ2-1; TRBD1 matches at 8 bases. There are 16 residues in the CDR3. V trimming: 4 bases; J trimming: 5 bases; junction bases outside the gene matches: 10. Germline values: CDR1 SEHNR, CDR2 FQNEAQ (reference sequence). This CDR3 is CASSSNSGGAHNEQFF. The CDR3 DNA sequence: TGTGCCAGCAGCTCGAATTCAGGGGGCGCCCACAATGAGCAGTTCTTC.

This chain joins TRBV5-1 and TRBJ2-7, with D possibly being TRBD1 (6 bases). V dropped 1 base and J dropped 5 bases, with 13 bases sitting between them. CDR1 SGHRS and CDR2 YFSETQ come from the germline V gene. CDR3 length: 14 amino acids. The CDR3 DNA reads as TGCGCCAGCAGCTTGAACAGGGCTGAAGACGAGCAGTACTTC. Residues: CASSLNRAEDEQYF.

This clone was picked up one time. V usage is TRBV28 and J usage is TRBJ2-1; 7 nucleotides match TRBD2. Germline CDR1 and CDR2: MDHEN and SYDVKM. This CDR3 region has 17 residues. V was pared by 7 bases and J by 8 bases, with 20 bases of the junction left unmatched. DNA of the CDR3: TGTGCCAGCACCATACTATCTTGGGGGAGGGCCCTGGATGAGCAGTTCTTC. Its protein is CASTILSWGRALDEQFF.

The V gene is TRBV2, the J gene TRBJ2-2; D remains unclear. The CDR3 is made up of 13 amino acids. Germline V gene lookup returns CDR1 SNHLY and CDR2 FYNNEI. V was trimmed by 8 bases and J by 3 bases, leaving 10 bases between them. The CDR3 here is CASEKGDTGELFF. Written as DNA, the CDR3 is TGTGCCAGCGAAAAAGGAGACACCGGGGAGCTGTTTTTT.

The V call is TRBV14, the J call TRBJ2-7; 11 bases are shared with TRBD1. V was clipped by 4 bases and J by 7 bases; unmatched bases: 9. Germline CDR1 SGHDN, CDR2 FVKESK. The CDR3 extends over 15 amino acids. The CDR3 loop reads CASSRLGQGGREQYF. The DNA of the CDR3 is TGTGCCAGCAGCCGACTGGGACAGGGGGGTAGGGAGCAGTACTTC.

The J gene is TRBJ1-6, the V gene TRBV19; D may be TRBD1 (6 bases). Trimming stripped 5 bases from V and 0 bases from J, with 11 bases between. This CDR3 region has 16 residues. From germline, CDR1 is LNHDA and CDR2 SQIVND (reference sequence). The CDR3 here is CASSPDRSSYNSPLHF. CDR3 nucleotides: TGTGCCAGTAGTCCCGACAGGAGCTCCTATAATTCACCCCTCCACTTT.

A single count supports this clone. The V and J genes are TRBV5-1 and TRBJ2-1, with TRBD2 identical over 9 bases. The CDR3 is made up of 15 amino acids. V dropped 1 base and J dropped 8; count of bases not matched to a gene: 7. CDR1 and CDR2 from the germline V gene are SGHRS and YFSETQ. The CDR3 is CASSLSLAGSDEQFF. The CDR3 DNA reads as TGCGCCAGCAGCTTGTCCCTAGCGGGAAGCGATGAGCAGTTCTTC.

The chain employs TRBV18 and TRBJ2-1; 7 nucleotides match TRBD2. The length of the CDR3 is 14 residues. V lost 3 bases and J lost 9; bases outside the gene matches: 8. Per germline, CDR1 KGHSH and CDR2 LQKENI. In DNA, the CDR3 is TGTGCCAGCTCACCTCCGGGACTATCGAGTGAGCAGTTCTTC. This codes for CASSPPGLSSEQFF.

The chain has TRBV4-1 and TRBJ2-5, with 11 bases that match TRBD2. From germline, CDR1 is MGHRA and CDR2 YSYEKL. The length of the CDR3 is 20 residues. The ends lost 1 base at V and 5 bases at J; junction bases unmatched: 18. Here the CDR3 DNA reads TGCGCCAGCAGCCAAGGGGCCTCAAAGTTTATAGCGGGAGGGGGGGAGACCCAGTACTTC. It yields the protein CASSQGASKFIAGGGETQYF.

This clone appeared a single time. The chain couples TRBV24-1 to TRBJ2-2; a weak D match, TRBD2 (5 bases). Germline V gene sequence: CDR1 KGHDR, CDR2 SFDVKD. This CDR3 has 13 residues. V gave up 5 bases and J gave up 4 bases, with 7 bases separating them. CDR3 sequence: CATSGLATGELFF. DNA of the CDR3: TGTGCCACCAGTGGGCTAGCCACCGGGGAGCTGTTTTTT.

CDR3 sequence reads: CASSAWDRSSYEQYF. As DNA, the CDR3 is TGTGCCAGCAGCGCATGGGACAGGAGCTCCTACGAGCAGTACTTC. The rearrangement joins TRBV13 to TRBJ2-7; 8 bases match TRBD1. CDR3 length equals 15 residues. The V segment lost 5 bases and the J segment 0 bases; nucleotides outside the gene matches: 6. Germline-derived CDR1 and CDR2 are PRHDT and FYEKMQ (reference sequence).

The rearrangement joins TRBV27 to TRBJ1-5; TRBD1 matches 8 bases. After removal of 5 bases from V and 3 bases from J, the junction contained 3 bases not matched to a gene. The CDR3 is made up of 14 amino acids. Germline CDR1 reads MNHEY; CDR2 reads SMNVEV (reference sequence). This CDR3 is CASSQQGVNQPQHF. The DNA of the CDR3 is TGTGCCAGCAGTCAACAGGGGGTCAATCAGCCCCAGCATTTT.

The genes are TRBV30 and TRBJ2-3; perhaps TRBD2 as D (6 bases). V was shortened by 5 bases and J by 4 bases, with 16 bases between the two germline ends. The V gene's germline CDR1 is GTSNPN and CDR2 SVGIG (reference sequence). The CDR3 has 14 residues. The CDR3 is CAWEAMGGADTQYF. The CDR3 DNA is TGTGCCTGGGAAGCGATGGGGGGTGCAGATACGCAGTATTTT.

This chain connects TRBV7-2 to TRBJ2-7, with 10 bases matching TRBD2. Losses at the gene ends were 2 bases for V and 6 bases for J; bases not matched to a gene: 4. The germline V gene encodes CDR1 SGHTA and CDR2 FQGNSA. The CDR3 covers 14 residues. CDR3 nucleotide sequence: TGTGCCAGCAGCTTACTAGCGGGAGTTCCCGAGCAGTACTTC. It translates to CASSLLAGVPEQYF.

The chain employs TRBV14 and TRBJ2-1; a possible D gene is TRBD1 (5 bases). Trimming left V 4 bases short and J 10 bases short, with 14 bases between. Germline CDR1 reads SGHDN; CDR2 reads FVKESK. The CDR3 length is 13 residues. Here the CDR3 reads CASSLRTLQEQFF. CDR3 nucleotides: TGTGCCAGCAGCCTCAGGACACTTCAGGAGCAGTTCTTC.

Concerning this clone: A read error may account for a junction end that differs from germline. The chain couples TRBV15 to TRBJ2-5; D is possibly TRBD2 (5 bases). The CDR3 sequence is 11 residues long. The germline V gene encodes CDR1 LNHNV and CDR2 YYDKDF (reference sequence). Here the CDR3 reads CATSLGGRPDF. In DNA form, the CDR3 reads TGTGCCACCAGCTTAGGCGGGCGCCCGGACTTC.

J is TRBJ1-2 and V is TRBV7-2; TRBD1 might be the D (5 bases). V shed 1 base and J shed 3 bases, with 12 bases lying between them. The length of the CDR3 is 15 residues. Germline V gene data show CDR1 as SGHTA and CDR2 as FQGNSA. For the CDR3, the DNA is TGTGCCAGCAGCTTAGAATCCGCAGGGTACTATGGCTACACCTTC. It codes for CASSLESAGYYGYTF.

There are a few counts of this clone. The gene calls are TRBV24-1 and TRBJ2-5, with 14 bases lining up with TRBD2. CDR1 and CDR2 (germline): KGHDR, SFDVKD. V shed 4 bases, J shed 4 bases, and the junction held 4 bases outside the gene matches. This CDR3 is built from 16 residues. CDR3 sequence (DNA): TGTGCCACCAGTGACGCTGGACTAGCGGGAGGAGAGACCCAGTACTTC. It yields the protein CATSDAGLAGGETQYF.

The table lists this clone with a few counts. This sequence joins TRBV19 and TRBJ1-2; 9 bases line up with TRBD1. V gave up 11 bases and J gave up 8 bases; unmatched junction bases: 15. The CDR3 is made up of 14 amino acids. Germline CDR1 is LNHDA and CDR2 is SQIVND (reference sequence). The CDR3: CAVRGDRAVSGYTF. In nucleotides, the CDR3 is TGTGCCGTTCGGGGGGACAGGGCGGTTAGCGGCTACACCTTC.

The chain uses TRBV5-6 and TRBJ2-5, with a possible D match to TRBD2 (5 bases). Germline V gives CDR1 SGHDT, CDR2 YYEEEE. The CDR3 contains 14 residues. Trimming removed 5 bases from V and 2 bases from J, with 13 bases in between. The CDR3 region is CASRTVPGQETQYF. The CDR3 nucleotides read TGTGCCAGCAGGACGGTACCGGGGCAAGAGACCCAGTACTTC. Based on the CDR3 plus reference TRBV5-6 and TRBJ2-5, the full variable domain is DAGVTQSPTHLIKTRGQQVTLRCSPKSGHDTVSWYQQALGQGPQFIFQYYEEEERQRGNFPDRFSGHQFPNYSSELNVNALLLGDSALYLCASRTVPGQETQYFGPGTRLLVL.

The chain combines TRBV3-1 (or the pseudogene TRBV3-2) with TRBJ2-1; D is perhaps TRBD2 (7 bases). The CDR3 is 13 residues long. In germline, CDR1 is LGHDT, CDR2 YNNKEL (reference sequence). V was pared by 9 bases and J by 10 bases, with 19 bases between. The CDR3 sequence: CASAKGEGWEQFF. The CDR3 DNA sequence: TGTGCCAGTGCGAAGGGGGAGGGATGGGAGCAGTTCTTC.

This clone came up once. The J gene is TRBJ2-7, the V gene TRBV19, with 9 bases that match TRBD1. Germline-derived CDR1 and CDR2 are LNHDA and SQIVND (reference sequence). The CDR3 contains 13 residues. J was trimmed by 3 bases and V by 8 bases; bases with no gene match: 5. CDR3 in amino acids: CASGDRGGYEQYF. As DNA, the CDR3 is TGTGCCAGTGGAGACAGGGGGGGCTACGAGCAGTACTTC.